The 14 T cell receptor beta chains below all came from one sample that was sequenced in a study of regulatory T cells in long-lasting Graves disease. According to the study, TCR beta libraries were built with iRepertoire HTBI primers and CDR3-region Arm-PCR. TCRdb analysed the multiplex PCR reads with MiXCR anew, one entry per CDR3 protein. The top ten clones hold around 13% of a sample with roughly 490,000 distinct CDR3 sequences, around a fifth of them seen once. As to time point: persistent/refractory GD, antithyroid drugs over 5 years with positive TRAb. There was RNA extracted from PBMCs, and the TCR library was made from it. The source material was peripheral blood mononuclear cells (PBMCs), sampled when the disease was refractory, from a patient treated with antithyroid drugs. The receptors were sampled from a female donor with Graves disease.

Only a few counts were recorded for this clonotype. The rearrangement joins TRBV20-1 to TRBJ2-5; no firm D call. Germline V gene lookup returns CDR1 DFQATT and CDR2 SNEGSKA (reference sequence). The CDR3 has 15 amino acids. V was pared by 3 bases and J by 0 bases, with 14 bases between. CDR3 DNA sequence: TGCAGTGCTAGGAACGTAGGGAAACACCAAGAGACCCAGTACTTC. Translation: CSARNVGKHQETQYF.

This clonotype was detected only a few times. This sequence may be a read error, since a much larger clone differs from it by one base. The V call is TRBV24-1, the J call TRBJ1-2; TRBD1 might be the D (5 bases). Germline CDR1 KGHDR, CDR2 SFDVKD. The CDR3 extends over 12 amino acids. V shed 6 bases and J shed 8 bases, with 12 bases lying between them. Here the CDR3 reads CATSNPRDGYTF. The CDR3 DNA is TGTGCCACCAGTAACCCCAGGGACGGCTACACCTTC.

The chain uses TRBV25-1 and TRBJ2-5; D gene uncertain. This CDR3 comprises 15 residues. Looked up from germline, CDR1 is MGHDK and CDR2 is SYGVNS. The V gene lost 2 bases and the J gene lost 0 bases, with 10 bases spanning the gap. The CDR3 region has the DNA TGTGCCAGCAGTGAAGTCACCTGGTACCAAGAGACCCAGTACTTC. Encoded protein: CASSEVTWYQETQYF.

At least ten counts were recorded for this clonotype. The chain couples TRBV19 to TRBJ1-1; D gene unclear. The CDR3 runs to 13 residues. The V and J ends lost 4 bases and 3 bases respectively, with 9 bases between them. Germline V gene lookup returns CDR1 LNHDA and CDR2 SQIVND (reference sequence). DNA of the CDR3: TGTGCCAGTAGTAGTGATGGGGACACTGAAGCTTTCTTT. It codes for CASSSDGDTEAFF.

This clonotype was detected ten times or more. This rearrangement joins TRBV28 to TRBJ1-6, with a tentative D call TRBD1 (6 bases). The germline V gene encodes CDR1 MDHEN and CDR2 SYDVKM. The CDR3 contains 15 residues. Between the trimmed V and J ends, which lost 2 bases and 8 bases, there was a span of 13 bases. The CDR3, as DNA: TGTGCCAGCAGTTTAGCTACAGGGAAGGATTCACCCCTCCACTTT. This sequence encodes CASSLATGKDSPLHF.

This chain connects TRBV12-3 or TRBV12-4 to TRBJ2-7; weak D call: TRBD1 (6 bases). V lost 5 bases and J 5 bases, leaving 16 bases between the germline ends. The CDR3 has 14 amino acids. CDR3 sequence: CASSQQGPRDEQYF. As DNA, the CDR3 is TGTGCCAGCAGTCAGCAGGGGCCCCGTGACGAGCAGTACTTC.

This clonotype came up many times. CDR3 nucleotide sequence: TGTGCCATAGGACGGGATAGCAATCAGCCCCAGCATTTT. Translated, it gives CAIGRDSNQPQHF. This chain connects TRBV10-3 to TRBJ1-5; D uncertain. The CDR3 covers 13 residues. CDR1 and CDR2 (germline): ENHRY, SYGVKD. Trimming took off 9 bases at V and 0 bases at J, with 9 bases between the two ends.

This chain connects TRBV10-3 to TRBJ2-7; maybe TRBD1 (6 bases). Germline lookup yields CDR1 ENHRY and CDR2 SYGVKD. CDR3 size: 12 residues. Deletions cut 6 bases from V and 2 bases from J, with 8 bases between. The CDR3 DNA follows: TGTGCCATCAGGGGGGACACCTACGAGCAGTACTTC. This gives the protein CAIRGDTYEQYF.

As for this clonotype: This may be a read error, as it is one base from a much larger clone. The conserved phenylalanine or tryptophan is not found at the CDR3 terminus, so this likely reflects a read error. This chain joins TRBV6-5 and TRBJ2-7, with unresolved D. The V gene lost 2 bases and the J gene lost 4 bases, with 9 bases spanning the gap. Germline V gene lookup returns CDR1 MNHEY and CDR2 SVGAGI. The CDR3 sequence is 13 residues long. This CDR3 is CASSYPGKYEQYS. The CDR3 coding sequence is TGTGCCAGCAGTTACCCTGGGAAATACGAGCAGTACTCC.

This clonotype was detected ten times or more. The V gene is TRBV3-1, the J gene TRBJ1-1; 8 bases are a match to TRBD1. CDR3 size: 13 residues. Germline CDR1 is LGHDT and CDR2 is YNNKEL (reference sequence). After removal of 6 bases from V and 5 bases from J, the junction contained 5 bases not matched to a gene. CDR3 sequence: CASSEDRGTEAFF. CDR3 bases: TGTGCCAGCAGTGAAGACAGGGGAACTGAAGCTTTCTTT.

This clonotype was observed many times. V and J are TRBV10-3 and TRBJ1-2; D is perhaps TRBD1 (5 bases). Germline V gene sequence: CDR1 ENHRY, CDR2 SYGVKD. The CDR3 is made up of 11 amino acids. Trimming took 11 bases from V and 2 from J, leaving 9 bases between them. CDR3 in amino acids: CAVRGNYGYTF. CDR3 DNA: TGTGCCGTTCGGGGGAACTATGGCTACACCTTC.

In this sample, this clonotype turned up many times. V is TRBV7-2 and J is TRBJ1-1; D not resolved. Trimming shortened V by 3 bases and J by 0 bases, and 8 bases separated the two germline ends. Germline CDR1 and CDR2: SGHTA and FQGNSA. This CDR3 region has 14 residues. The CDR3 reads CASSFGRVNTEAFF. The DNA of the CDR3 is TGTGCCAGCAGCTTCGGTAGAGTGAACACTGAAGCTTTCTTT.

In this sample, this clonotype turned up many times. This chain links TRBV2 with TRBJ2-7, with TRBD2 identical over 11 bases. The V segment lost 6 bases and the J segment 7 bases; nucleotides outside the gene matches: 11. Per the germline V gene, CDR1 is SNHLY and CDR2 is FYNNEI. This CDR3 spans 15 amino acids. CDR3 DNA: TGTGCCAGCAGCTTAGCGGGAGGGCAAATGTGGGAGCAGTACTTC. Residues: CASSLAGGQMWEQYF.

V gene TRBV14 combines with J gene TRBJ1-1; 10 bases fit TRBD1. Looked up from germline, CDR1 is SGHDN and CDR2 is FVKESK. This CDR3 comprises 21 residues. V gave up 4 bases and J gave up 0 bases; unmatched junction bases: 20. CDR3 sequence reads: CASSLRLSKFPGQGMNTEAFF. In nucleotides, the CDR3 is TGTGCCAGCAGCCTACGACTCTCCAAGTTTCCGGGACAGGGGATGAACACTGAAGCTTTCTTT.